The sample holds a few counts of the clone carrying this T cell receptor (beta chain). The data are from a study of blood T cells in healthy people across ages. V dropped 0 bases and J dropped 2 bases, with 16 bases sitting between them. CDR1 is LGHNA, CDR2 YSLEER, per germline. CDR3 length equals 17 residues. With a J-beta primer mix and a sample-barcoded 5' primer, a second PCR ran 7 to 11 cycles. Every single cDNA molecule received a tag from a template-switch adaptor with 12 random nucleotides. TCRdb recomputed calls from the 5' RACE reads with MiXCR, one row per CDR3 protein. The table has 1,500,000 or so distinct CDR3 sequences, around 55% seen once.

The gene calls are TRBV4-3 and TRBJ2-5, with D possibly matching TRBD1 (5 bases). Sequenced input: blood. The TCR originated in a man younger than 35 in good health. Here the CDR3 DNA reads TGCGCCAGCAGCCAAGATCGGCAGGGCCTTTCGCAAGAGACCCAGTACTTC. This encodes CASSQDRQGLSQETQYF.